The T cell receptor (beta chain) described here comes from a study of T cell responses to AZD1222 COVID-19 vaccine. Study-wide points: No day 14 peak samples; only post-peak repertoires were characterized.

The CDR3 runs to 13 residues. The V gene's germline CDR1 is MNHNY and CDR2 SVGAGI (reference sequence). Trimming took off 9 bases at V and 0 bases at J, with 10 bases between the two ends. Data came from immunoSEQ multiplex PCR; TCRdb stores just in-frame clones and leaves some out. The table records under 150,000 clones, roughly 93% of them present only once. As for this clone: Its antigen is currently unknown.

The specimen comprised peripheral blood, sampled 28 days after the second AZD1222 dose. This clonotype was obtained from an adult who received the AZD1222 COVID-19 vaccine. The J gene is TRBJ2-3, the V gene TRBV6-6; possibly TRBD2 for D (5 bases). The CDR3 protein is CASDGKSTDTQYF. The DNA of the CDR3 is TGTGCCAGTGACGGGAAAAGCACAGATACGCAGTATTTT.